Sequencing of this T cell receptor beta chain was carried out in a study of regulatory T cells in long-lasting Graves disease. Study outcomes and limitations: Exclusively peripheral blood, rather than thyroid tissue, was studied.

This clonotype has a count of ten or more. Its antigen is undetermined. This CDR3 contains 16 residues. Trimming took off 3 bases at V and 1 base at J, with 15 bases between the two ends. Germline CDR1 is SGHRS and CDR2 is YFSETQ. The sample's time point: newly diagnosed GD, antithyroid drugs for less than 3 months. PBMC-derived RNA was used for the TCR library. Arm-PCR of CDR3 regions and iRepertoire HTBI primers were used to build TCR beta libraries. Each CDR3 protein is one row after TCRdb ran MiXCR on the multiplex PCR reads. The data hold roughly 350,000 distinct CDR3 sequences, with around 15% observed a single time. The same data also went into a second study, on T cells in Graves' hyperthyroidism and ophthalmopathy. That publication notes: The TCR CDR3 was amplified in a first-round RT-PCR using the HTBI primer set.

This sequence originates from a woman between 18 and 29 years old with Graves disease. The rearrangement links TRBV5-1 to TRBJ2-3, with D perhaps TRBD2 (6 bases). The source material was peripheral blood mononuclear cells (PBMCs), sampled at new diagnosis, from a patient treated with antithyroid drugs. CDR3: CASSWVAGGGTDTQYF. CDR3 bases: TGCGCCAGCAGCTGGGTCGCAGGCGGGGGCACAGATACGCAGTATTTT.